A single sample is the source of the 9 T cell receptor beta chains below, sequenced in a study of molecular identifiers for immune sequencing clone quantification. TCRdb fed the PCR reads into MiXCR, producing one record per CDR3 protein. The repertoire includes about 320,000 distinct CDR3 sequences, over 20% of them detected once, and approximately 0.8% sits in the top ten. Sequencing was done on a sample of naive CD8+ T cells from blood, with Jurkat cell RNA spiked in. Subset given: FACS-sorted CD8+CD4-CCR7+CD45RA+ naive T cells. The origin of the receptors is a human donor in good health. Some libraries in this study had Jurkat cell RNA spiked in.

To note about this clonotype: A much larger clone lies one base from this, so it may be a read error. The gene calls are TRBV11-2 and TRBJ2-5; the D is unclear. The CDR3 is made up of 15 amino acids. Germline CDR1 reads SGHAT; CDR2 reads FQNNGV. Here the CDR3 DNA reads TGTGCCAGCAGCTTAGATACCGGCGGCCAAGAGACCCTGTACTTC. Translated, it gives CASSLDTGGQETLYF.

This clonotype occurred many times. The chain has TRBV7-9 and TRBJ1-1; tentatively, D is TRBD1 (5 bases). CDR1 and CDR2 (germline): SEHNR, FQNEAQ (reference sequence). V was trimmed by 1 base and J by 5 bases, leaving 14 bases between them. This CDR3 region has 15 residues. CDR3 nucleotide sequence: TGTGCCAGCAGCTTAGATTTAGGGGAAGAGACTGAAGCTTTCTTT. Protein product: CASSLDLGEETEAFF.

In this sample, this clonotype turned up a few times. As DNA, the CDR3 is TGCAGTGCTACCCAGGGACTAGCGGACCCTGCGGATACGCAGTATTTT. It is translated as CSATQGLADPADTQYF. The chain recombines TRBV20-1 with TRBJ2-3, with 11 bases identical to TRBD2. V shed 4 bases, J shed 6 bases, and the junction held 12 bases outside the gene matches. Germline assignment: CDR1 DFQATT and CDR2 SNEGSKA (reference sequence). CDR3 length: 16 residues.

With regard to this clonotype: With a much larger clone just one base away, this may be a read error. V usage is TRBV30 and J usage is TRBJ2-7; 10 bases map to TRBD1. The CDR3 length is 14 residues. The germline V gene encodes CDR1 GTSNPN and CDR2 SVGIG (reference sequence). The CDR3, as DNA: TGTGCCCGGAGTCGATCCGGGACAGGGGACGAGCAGTACTTC. Translated, it gives CARSRSGTGDEQYF. Full variable domain (missing parts from reference TRBV30 and TRBJ2-7): SQTIHQWPATLVQPVGSPLSLECTVEGTSNPNLYWYRQAAGRGLQLLFYSVGIGQISSEVPQNLSASRPQDRQFILSSKKLLLSDSGFYLCARSRSGTGDEQYFGPGTRLTVT.

The chain uses TRBV6-1 and TRBJ2-3; 8 bases match TRBD2. Germline V CDR1 and CDR2: MNHNS, SASEGT. The length of the CDR3 is 15 residues. The V segment lost 3 bases and the J segment 1 base; nucleotides outside the gene matches: 3. CDR3 in DNA: TGTGCCAGCAGTGACCCCGGGAGGGGCACAGATACGCAGTATTTT. Its protein is CASSDPGRGTDTQYF.

This clonotype was observed at least ten times. This chain links TRBV11-2 with TRBJ2-1; D gene uncertain. V lost 5 bases and J lost 8, with 10 bases in between. Per germline, CDR1 SGHAT and CDR2 FQNNGV. The CDR3 is made up of 12 amino acids. This CDR3 reads CASSPRLHEQFF. The CDR3 nucleotides read TGTGCCAGCAGCCCGCGACTGCATGAGCAGTTCTTC.

This clonotype occurred many times. The chain links TRBV24-1 to TRBJ2-2; D is uncertain. This CDR3 region has 13 residues. V lost 9 bases, J lost 0 bases, and 7 bases lay in between. Germline CDR1 KGHDR, CDR2 SFDVKD. CDR3 sequence (DNA): TGTGCCACCGAGTACGCGAACACCGGGGAGCTGTTTTTT. Translation: CATEYANTGELFF.

This clonotype showed up many times. V usage is TRBV19 and J usage is TRBJ2-7; 15 bases are shared with TRBD2. Germline lookup yields CDR1 LNHDA and CDR2 SQIVND (reference sequence). The trim removed 8 bases at V and 3 bases at J, leaving 2 bases unmatched. This CDR3 spans 14 amino acids. For the CDR3, the DNA is TGTGCCAGTTCGGGACTAGCGGGAGGCTACGAGCAGTACTTC. Amino acids: CASSGLAGGYEQYF.

The V call is TRBV11-2, the J call TRBJ2-7, with D possibly being TRBD1 (6 bases). V was trimmed by 0 bases and J by 3 bases, leaving 6 bases between them. The CDR3 runs 13 residues. The germline V gene has CDR1 SGHAT and CDR2 FQNNGV. The CDR3 protein is CASSLEQGYEQYF. CDR3 coding DNA: TGTGCCAGCAGCTTAGAACAGGGCTACGAGCAGTACTTC.